This T cell receptor (beta chain) was sequenced for a study of OX40 agonist ivuxolimab in advanced cancers. TCRdb keeps only in-frame clones here, not all; method: immunoSEQ multiplex PCR. This table holds 95,000 to 150,000 clones, around 93% found once. V gave up 5 bases and J gave up 2 bases; unmatched junction bases: 7. CDR3 length: 18 amino acids. CDR1 and CDR2 from the germline V gene are SGHVS and FQNEAQ. The receptor was derived from an adult with an advanced solid tumor such as melanoma, head and neck, liver or kidney cancer. Source: CD4+ or CD8+ T cells sorted from blood, taken in a trial of the OX40 agonist ivuxolimab. This sequence joins TRBV7-8 and TRBJ1-6; 12 nucleotides line up with TRBD1. CDR3 in amino acids: CASSPPGQGATYNSPLHF. The CDR3 DNA is TGTGCCAGCAGCCCCCCGGGACAGGGGGCCACCTATAATTCACCCCTCCACTTT.